A single sample is the source of the 30 T cell receptor beta chains below, sequenced in a study of shared clonotypes between healthy human individuals. The protocol was immunoSEQ multiplex PCR, while the TCRdb copy is restricted to in-frame clones and leaves out a portion. The sample comprises 2 million to 2.5 million clones, under 97% of which are singletons, and roughly 0.13% rests with the top ten. Sequenced input: naive CD4+ T cells sorted from blood. As to subset: CD45RA+ positively selected. Receptors originate from a man aged 18-30 years in good health.

This clone was detected only once. J is TRBJ2-2 and V is TRBV5-1, with D maybe TRBD2 (5 bases). The CDR3 covers 15 residues. Germline V gene sequence: CDR1 SGHRS, CDR2 YFSETQ. Trimming removed 4 bases at V and 4 bases at J, with 14 bases between. The DNA for the CDR3 is TGCGCCAGCAGCCTTGGACTTACAAGCACCGGGGAGCTGTTTTTT. Translated, it gives CASSLGLTSTGELFF.

The chain carries TRBV6-6 and TRBJ2-1; no definite D call. The germline gives CDR1 MNHNY, CDR2 SVGAGI (reference sequence). V lost 3 bases and J 7 bases, leaving 10 bases between the germline ends. CDR3 size: 13 residues. The CDR3 loop reads CASSYPLRNEQFF. CDR3 nucleotide sequence: TGTGCCAGCAGTTATCCTCTTAGGAATGAGCAGTTCTTC.

This clone was observed a single time. The CDR3 region is CASWPQGGRFYEQFF. CDR3 bases: TGTGCCAGCTGGCCCCAGGGGGGCCGATTCTATGAGCAGTTCTTC. The chain employs TRBV6-5 and TRBJ2-1, with D tentatively TRBD1 (7 bases). V was cut by 8 bases and J by 8 bases, with 22 bases left in between. The CDR3 is 15 residues long. Germline V lookup: CDR1 MNHEY, CDR2 SVGAGI.

The rearrangement links TRBV27 to TRBJ2-1; possibly TRBD2 for D (6 bases). The CDR3 spans 15 residues. Germline assignment: CDR1 MNHEY and CDR2 SMNVEV (reference sequence). V was cut by 11 bases and J by 0 bases, with 17 bases left in between. The CDR3 loop reads CASRGGRNSYNEQFF. For the CDR3, the DNA is TGTGCCTCTCGCGGAGGGCGCAACTCCTACAATGAGCAGTTCTTC.

The CDR3 nucleotides read TGTGCCAGCAGTGAAGCCGGGGCCGGTAATTCACCCCTCCACTTT. Encoded protein: CASSEAGAGNSPLHF. The chain carries TRBV2 and TRBJ1-6; a possible D gene is TRBD1 (5 bases). Trimming pared 0 bases from V and 6 bases from J, leaving 9 bases between. CDR1 SNHLY and CDR2 FYNNEI come from the germline V gene. The CDR3 is 15 amino acids.

The rearrangement joins TRBV6-4 to TRBJ2-6, with a weak D call TRBD2 (5 bases). The CDR3 spans 15 residues. CDR1 and CDR2 (germline): MRHNA, SNTAGT. Trimming took off 6 bases at V and 2 bases at J, with 11 bases between the two ends. CDR3 protein: CASSSGSTGANVLTF. DNA of the CDR3: TGTGCCAGCAGCAGTGGGAGTACTGGGGCCAACGTCCTGACTTTC.

The chain is built from TRBV19 and TRBJ1-6; D is unclear. Germline V CDR1 and CDR2: LNHDA, SQIVND (reference sequence). V was trimmed by 7 bases and J by 4 bases, leaving 11 bases between them. The CDR3 sequence is 14 residues long. CDR3: CASKPEGYNSPLHF. The CDR3 region has the DNA TGTGCCAGTAAGCCCGAAGGTTATAATTCACCCCTCCACTTT.

The chain links TRBV19 to TRBJ1-2; 7 bases are shared with TRBD1. From germline, CDR1 is LNHDA and CDR2 SQIVND (reference sequence). The V and J ends lost 5 bases and 1 base, in that order; junction bases with no gene match: 7. This CDR3 contains 15 residues. The CDR3 loop is CASSPGQLINYGYTF. The CDR3 DNA follows: TGTGCCAGTAGTCCGGGACAGCTAATTAACTATGGCTACACCTTC.

The chain recombines TRBV7-6 with TRBJ2-7; D perhaps matches TRBD1 (6 bases). Germline CDR1 reads SGHVS; CDR2 reads FNYEAQ. The V gene lost 5 bases and the J gene lost 5 bases, with 25 bases spanning the gap. This CDR3 spans 17 amino acids. CDR3 nucleotide sequence: TGTGCCAGCAGCCCCGGCCCCCAACAGGGTAAAACCAACGAGCAGTACTTC. Its protein product is CASSPGPQQGKTNEQYF.

The rearrangement joins TRBV28 to TRBJ2-7, with D perhaps being TRBD1 or TRBD2 (5 bases each). The CDR3 is 13 amino acids. The germline V gene has CDR1 MDHEN and CDR2 SYDVKM. V was clipped by 10 bases and J by 1 base, with 14 bases between them. The CDR3 reads CATPGRNSYEQYF. CDR3 nucleotide sequence: TGTGCCACCCCGGGACGGAATTCCTACGAGCAGTACTTC.

This sequence joins TRBV6-6 and TRBJ2-7, with 11 positions matching TRBD2. The V gene end was trimmed by 6 bases and the J gene end by 6 bases; junction bases not matched to a gene: 7. Per the germline V gene, CDR1 is MNHNY and CDR2 is SVGAGI (reference sequence). This CDR3 has 14 residues. The chain's CDR3 is CASRKTSGTIEQYF. CDR3 sequence (DNA): TGTGCCAGCAGGAAGACTAGCGGGACAATCGAGCAGTACTTC.

This sequence joins TRBV6-5 and TRBJ2-7, with D perhaps matching TRBD2 (5 bases). Trimming removed 5 bases from V and 2 bases from J, with 7 bases in between. The length of the CDR3 is 12 residues. Germline CDR1 is MNHEY and CDR2 is SVGAGI. For the CDR3, the DNA is TGTGCCAGCAGTGAGGGCCCCTACGAGCAGTACTTC. The encoded protein is CASSEGPYEQYF.

CDR3 residues: CASRNQGAVLPEQYF. The CDR3 nucleotides are TGCGCCAGCAGGAACCAGGGCGCAGTCCTCCCTGAGCAGTACTTC. V usage is TRBV5-1 and J usage is TRBJ2-7, with D maybe TRBD1 (5 bases). This CDR3 has 15 amino acids. Trimming removed 5 bases at V and 7 bases at J, with 22 bases between. Germline CDR1 SGHRS, CDR2 YFSETQ.

With respect to this clone: This specimen includes other DNA sequences encoding the same CDR3. The chain joins TRBV29-1 to TRBJ2-5; D unresolved. Per the germline V gene, CDR1 is SQVTM and CDR2 is ANQGSEA. V dropped 6 bases and J dropped 4 bases, with 6 bases sitting between them. The CDR3 has 10 amino acids. Written as DNA, the CDR3 is TGCAGCGTCCGGGTAGAGACCCAGTACTTC. Its translation: CSVRVETQYF.

The rearrangement joins TRBV6-6 to TRBJ2-3, with D perhaps TRBD1 (6 bases). The CDR3 sequence is 16 residues long. CDR1 is MNHNY and CDR2 is SVGAGI in the germline V gene (reference sequence). V lost 8 bases and J lost 6, with 24 bases in between. In DNA, the CDR3 is TGTGCCAGCCGTTGGGGGCCAGGTCCTATAGTGGATACGCAGTATTTT. Its protein product is CASRWGPGPIVDTQYF.

V is TRBV4-1 and J is TRBJ2-2; the D gene could be TRBD1 or TRBD2 (6 bases each). Germline V gives CDR1 MGHRA, CDR2 YSYEKL. V gave up 1 base and J gave up 3 bases, with 18 bases separating them. The CDR3 contains 18 residues. The CDR3 spells CASSQGYITGRHTGELFF. The CDR3 nucleotides are TGCGCCAGCAGCCAAGGTTATATTACAGGGAGGCACACCGGGGAGCTGTTTTTT.

V is TRBV18 and J is TRBJ2-2, with unresolved D. The ends were cut back, 10 bases at V and 0 bases at J, with 18 bases in the middle. The CDR3 covers 16 residues. CDR1 is KGHSH and CDR2 is LQKENI in the germline V gene. The CDR3 nucleotides are TGTGCCACCCCTCCTCTGACAACTCCGAACACCGGGGAGCTGTTTTTT. This encodes CATPPLTTPNTGELFF.

The V and J genes are TRBV19 and TRBJ1-6; 10 bases line up with TRBD1. The J segment lost 2 bases and the V segment lost 7 bases, leaving 2 bases of the junction unmatched. The germline V gene has CDR1 LNHDA and CDR2 SQIVND (reference sequence). The CDR3 sequence is 15 residues long. This chain's CDR3 is CASNGQGAYNSPLHF. CDR3 sequence (DNA): TGTGCCAGTAACGGACAGGGGGCCTATAATTCACCCCTCCACTTT.

V gene TRBV4-2 combines with J gene TRBJ2-2; D assignment may be TRBD1 or TRBD2 (5 bases each). V was pared by 8 bases and J by 5 bases, with 12 bases between. Germline CDR1 is LGHNA and CDR2 is YNFKEQ. The CDR3 has 13 amino acids. The DNA of the CDR3 is TGTGCCAGCGAAGAGGGGCGAACCGGGGAGCTGTTTTTT. It is translated as CASEEGRTGELFF.

This chain links TRBV30 with TRBJ1-5; D remains unclear. Germline V gives CDR1 GTSNPN, CDR2 SVGIG (reference sequence). The V gene lost 3 bases and the J gene lost 2 bases, with 8 bases spanning the gap. CDR3 length equals 13 residues. As DNA, the CDR3 is TGTGCCTGGAGGCAGTCAGGCAATCAGCCCCAGCATTTT. This translates into CAWRQSGNQPQHF.

In this sample, this clone turned up once. This chain links TRBV14 with TRBJ1-5, with TRBD1 identical over 8 bases. V lost 2 bases and J lost 5; bases outside the gene matches: 5. Per the germline V gene, CDR1 is SGHDN and CDR2 is FVKESK. The CDR3 consists of 15 residues. The CDR3 loop reads CASSQRTGNYQPQHF. DNA of the CDR3: TGTGCCAGCAGCCAACGGACAGGGAACTATCAGCCCCAGCATTTT.

As for this clone: Other DNA sequences in the same sample also yield this CDR3. The chain couples TRBV18 to TRBJ2-5; D is ambiguous. Germline V lookup: CDR1 KGHSH, CDR2 LQKENI. The CDR3 covers 14 residues. V was trimmed by 0 bases and J by 2 bases, leaving 7 bases between them. This CDR3 reads CASSPPNSQETQYF. CDR3 DNA: TGTGCCAGCTCACCACCGAACAGTCAAGAGACCCAGTACTTC.

As DNA, the CDR3 is TGTGCCAGCAGCTCATCGGACCGACCGTTGAACACTGAAGCTTTCTTT. As protein: CASSSSDRPLNTEAFF. The chain links TRBV11-2 to TRBJ1-1, with D unresolved. Trimming took 4 bases from V and 0 from J, leaving 15 bases between them. There are 16 residues in the CDR3. Germline V gene lookup returns CDR1 SGHAT and CDR2 FQNNGV.

With regard to this clone: The identical CDR3 is also encoded by other nucleotide sequences in the sample. The rearrangement uses TRBV5-1 and TRBJ1-1, with 9 nucleotides matching TRBD1. V lost 4 bases to trimming and J lost 3 bases; unmatched junction nucleotides: 1. CDR1 is SGHRS, CDR2 YFSETQ, per germline. The CDR3 covers 13 residues. The CDR3, as DNA: TGCGCCAGCAGCAGGACAGGGGACACTGAAGCTTTCTTT. This gives the protein CASSRTGDTEAFF.

This clone appeared a few times. The chain recombines TRBV2 with TRBJ1-2; no reliable D call. The CDR3 covers 13 residues. V was shortened by 1 base and J by 2 bases, with 5 bases between the two germline ends. CDR1 is SNHLY and CDR2 is FYNNEI in the germline V gene. The CDR3 protein is CASSEEQNYGYTF. In nucleotides, the CDR3 is TGTGCCAGCAGTGAAGAGCAGAACTATGGCTACACCTTC.

The V and J genes are TRBV4-1 and TRBJ2-1; D unresolved. Trimming stripped 0 bases from V and 6 bases from J, with 12 bases between. Per the germline V gene, CDR1 is MGHRA and CDR2 is YSYEKL. The CDR3 spans 15 residues. The CDR3 DNA is TGCGCCAGCAGCCAAGAGTCGCAGACCATCAATGAGCAGTTCTTC. Translation gives CASSQESQTINEQFF.

V gene TRBV4-1 combines with J gene TRBJ1-3; 8 bases are shared with TRBD1. Trimming cost V 3 bases and J 5 bases; bases outside gene matches: 9. The CDR3 consists of 16 residues. Per germline, CDR1 MGHRA and CDR2 YSYEKL. The CDR3 DNA follows: TGCGCCAGCAGCCACCCCCCGGGCAGGGGGCGAAACACCATATATTTT. This gives the protein CASSHPPGRGRNTIYF.

This rearrangement joins TRBV2 to TRBJ2-7, with D perhaps TRBD2 (6 bases). The CDR3 loop spans 15 amino acids. V lost 2 bases, J lost 5 bases, and 16 bases lay in between. CDR1 and CDR2 from the germline V gene are SNHLY and FYNNEI. CDR3: CASSELLRDGDEQYF. CDR3 nucleotides: TGTGCCAGCAGTGAACTGTTGCGGGACGGTGACGAGCAGTACTTC.

The genes are TRBV5-1 and TRBJ2-7; TRBD1 is a possible D gene (6 bases). Trimming stripped 0 bases from V and 4 bases from J, with 14 bases between. The V gene's germline CDR1 is SGHRS and CDR2 YFSETQ. The CDR3 spans 15 residues. The CDR3 protein is CASSLEGEFPYEQYF. In nucleotides, the CDR3 is TGCGCCAGCAGCTTGGAGGGGGAATTCCCTTACGAGCAGTACTTC. Drawing the rest from reference TRBV5-1 and TRBJ2-7, the complete variable domain is KAGVTQTPRYLIKTRGQQVTLSCSPISGHRSVSWYQQTPGQGLQFLFEYFSETQRNKGNFPGRFSGRQFSNSRSEMNVSTLELGDSALYLCASSLEGEFPYEQYFGPGTRLTVT.

V gene TRBV10-1 combines with J gene TRBJ1-6, with D perhaps matching TRBD1 (6 bases). The CDR3 is made up of 14 amino acids. Per germline, CDR1 WNHNN and CDR2 SYGVQD (reference sequence). The V end was cut by 6 bases, the J end by 5 bases, with 11 bases between. CDR3 sequence reads: CASSPGQNNSPLHF. As DNA, the CDR3 is TGCGCCAGCAGCCCGGGACAAAATAATTCACCCCTCCACTTT.